The TCR beta chain described here comes from a study of regulatory T cells in long-lasting Graves disease (dated by TCRdb to the early 2020s). A note on the overall study: In the newly diagnosed Graves' disease group, patients had been taking antithyroid drugs for less than 3 months. Persistent Graves' disease patients were compared with newly diagnosed Graves' disease patients by peripheral blood TCR sequencing and RNA sequencing. The study took place in China and was registered as a clinical trial. A total of around 35 samples underwent TCR sequencing, from around 13 patients with persistent Graves' disease and 20 patients with newly diagnosed Graves' disease.

The time point label here, explained by the study, means: newly diagnosed GD, antithyroid drugs for less than 3 months. For both TCR sequencing and RNA sequencing, RNA was extracted from PBMCs using TRIzol. Graves' disease was diagnosed according to American Thyroid Association guidelines. Recruitment of patients was carried out at an endocrinology department in Xi'an, China. Each patient gave roughly 10 milliliters of peripheral blood, collected in an EDTA anticoagulant tube. PBMCs were isolated by Ficoll Paque Plus density gradient separation without further T cell sorting. An Agilent 2100 Bioanalyzer and agarose gel were used to check RNA quality, while a NanoDrop 2000 measured RNA concentration. Library preparation employed multiplex PCR. This sample was sequenced with an Illumina HiSeq 4000. TCR beta libraries were built with iRepertoire HTBI primers and Arm-PCR amplification of CDR3 regions. Before sequencing, the PCR products underwent gel purification. The authors' analysis ran thus. Gene usage analysis of CDR3 amino acid clonotypes relied on the roughly 60 TRBV and 15 or so TRBJ segments identified across samples. Filtered high-quality paired reads were merged into contigs using COPE and FqMerger. BLAST was used to align contigs to IMGT TRBV, TRBD and TRBJ reference genes, and CDR3 was defined according to IMGT. Clonotypes above 0.1% frequency were classified as highly expanded clones. Shannon entropy was used to measure repertoire diversity, and the Gini coefficient was used to measure V-J evenness. Clonotypes shared by more than one individual were considered public. The public reads were run again by TCRdb, first through fastp at Q25 and then through MiXCR, and only productive beta chains were kept. Rows matching on CDR3 protein sequence are summarized as one entry with the most common DNA and genes. What appears here as the V and J calls and clone size reflects TCRdb's work, not the paper's. The sample yields about 620,000 distinct CDR3 sequences; approximately 15% were counted once. About 20% of the sample is held by the ten biggest clonotypes.

Overall study results and their limits: Only the TCR beta chain was sequenced and analyzed. The authors noted that the small sample size was a limitation that may lower accuracy. Compared with newly diagnosed patients, patients with persistent Graves' disease had lower TCR Shannon entropy and fewer highly expanded clones, which suggests clonal expansion. Preferential use of TRBV28, TRBJ1-2 and TRBJ2-5 was observed in persistent disease, whereas TRBV20-1 and TRBJ2-1 were favored in newly diagnosed disease. Because the primary lesion, thyroid tissue, could not be accessed, the study looked at peripheral blood alone. More public clonotypes were shared among persistent patients (roughly 2,700) than among newly diagnosed patients (966).

Germline trimming amounts to 4 bases on V and 1 base on J, with 9 as the count of junction bases outside the gene matches. The germline V gene encodes CDR1 SGHTA and CDR2 FQGNSA. The CDR3 holds 16 amino acids from the cysteine to the phenylalanine. Just CDR3 DNA is preserved here, 48 bases in frame from base 1. This clonotype was observed many times. Its antigen remains undetermined. No much larger clone is present one base from it, and per-base qualities are unavailable. These same records also appear under a second study, on T cells in Graves' hyperthyroidism and ophthalmopathy. According to the second study: Stable Graves' hyperthyroidism was defined as no progression to ophthalmopathy during 18 months of follow-up. The hyperthyroidism patients were between 18 and 65 years old and newly diagnosed, with a disease duration of less than 2 months. Patients with uncontrolled infections, other autoimmune diseases, pregnancy or lactation were excluded. Diagnoses were based on clinical symptoms, serum thyroxine and TRAb, thyroid ultrasound and orbital computed tomography. For the first round of RT-PCR on the TCR CDR3, the HTBI primer set was used together with the Qiagen OneStep RT-PCR kit. Most expanded thyroid clonotypes (frequency above 0.001) were also found in blood, which suggests that blood repertoires may mirror thyroid immune responses. A 13 V-J signature model separated ophthalmopathy from stable hyperthyroidism, with approximately 87% sensitivity and roughly 84% specificity in cross-validation and 80%/75% in testing. In validation, the model predicted progression to ophthalmopathy with approximately 70% sensitivity and roughly 75% specificity, a median of about 6 months before onset. A discovery cohort of around 100 patients, 43 with Graves' ophthalmopathy and about 58 with stable Graves' hyperthyroidism, was used to find distinguishing TCR V-J signatures. Prospective prediction of ophthalmopathy was tested in an independent validation cohort of under 20 hyperthyroidism patients and some 17 patients who later progressed to ophthalmopathy. The 100 discovery patients were randomly split 7:3 into training and test sets. The study also compared thyroid tissue and blood T-cell repertoires from more than 5 Graves' hyperthyroidism patients. Once sampling was done, hyperthyroidism patients were given methimazole at a starting dose of 30 mg daily, whereas ophthalmopathy patients were given high-dose intravenous methylprednisolone. Libraries were constructed in a second round of multiplex PCR, after which size selection and purification were performed. The libraries were sequenced on an Illumina HiSeq2000 using paired-end 100 bp reads. SOAPnuke was used to process the raw data, removing reads that contained adapters or uncalled bases, had a mean Phred below 15, or lacked an exact match to the constant primer or identifier. COPE v1.2.5 was used to merge high-quality paired reads, and clonotypes were defined as unique nucleotide sequences. MiTCR v1.1 was used to align clonotypes to the IMGT TRBV, TRBD and TRBJ reference segments. The analysis was restricted to V-J combinations with a frequency above 0.0001, which together covered around 99% of the repertoires. A TCS score was defined as the ratio of F50 (clonal expansion) to E x V (chaos), with BLOSUM62-based TCRdist applied between CDR3 peptides within each V-J. Welch's t-statistics and random forest reduced fewer than 600 V-J features to about 12, which were used in a naive Bayes classifier (R e1071). Sample size was not statistically predetermined, and blinding of investigators to group allocation was not performed. The paper reports TCR Vbeta CDR3 sequencing of some 140 peripheral blood samples: 40 to 45 ophthalmopathy, fewer than 80 hyperthyroidism and approximately 17 progressor patients.

Sequenced here: peripheral blood mononuclear cells (PBMCs), sampled at new diagnosis, from a patient treated with antithyroid drugs. The V and J genes are TRBV7-2 and TRBJ1-1, and 7 junctional nucleotides match TRBD1. This TCR derives from a woman younger than 45 with Graves disease. Donor details come from another sample of the same person, matched by shared clones. The bases read TGTGCCAGCAGCTCGGACCTGACAGGGAGGAACACTGAAGCTTTCTTT. This gives the protein CASSSDLTGRNTEAFF.